This TCR beta chain was profiled in a study of long-term antiretroviral therapy in people with HIV. Study results and caveats: Clones that had undergone expansion before ART dominated the repertoire at all time points.

Run at survey level, the immunoSEQ assay was version v3.0. Measured with immunoSEQ multiplex PCR; TCRdb has only the in-frame clones, and not every one. In the table there are 28,000 or so clones, about four fifths of which are singletons. The germline gives CDR1 SGHVS, CDR2 FNYEAQ. Trimming stripped 1 base from V and 6 bases from J, with 7 bases between. This CDR3 has 12 residues. Notes on this clone: What it binds is not known.

Sequences were derived from unsorted PBMCs, sampled 0.4 years after starting antiretroviral therapy. The chain uses TRBV7-6 and TRBJ2-7; unclear D gene. This TCR was sampled from a man between 18 and 29 years old with HIV. DNA of the CDR3: TGTGCCAGCAGCTTAGTGGGCAGCGAGCAGTACTTC. It encodes CASSLVGSEQYF.